These 5 T cell receptor beta chains came from one sample sequenced in a study of blood T cell repertoires in COVID-19. Profiling relied on immunoSEQ multiplex PCR, and the TCRdb table lists in-frame clones only, not all of them. Of around 700,000 clones detected, about nine tenths appear once; the ten largest clones hold roughly 0.26%. The specimen sequenced was peripheral blood. Every receptor here comes from a woman between 18 and 29 years old with acute or convalescent COVID-19.

The chain carries TRBV7-2 and TRBJ2-1; D is perhaps TRBD2 (6 bases). The V end was cut by 5 bases, the J end by 4 bases, with 15 bases between. CDR3 length: 15 amino acids. Germline values: CDR1 SGHTA, CDR2 FQGNSA. The CDR3 region is CASSPGRGTYNEQFF. Written as DNA, the CDR3 is TGTGCCAGCAGCCCGGGGCGGGGAACGTACAATGAGCAGTTCTTC.

Here the CDR3 reads CAWSVGTGPLSNQPQHF. The CDR3 DNA reads TGTGCCTGGAGTGTAGGGACAGGACCGCTTAGCAATCAGCCCCAGCATTTT. V gene TRBV30 combines with J gene TRBJ1-5, with 8 bases that match TRBD1. Germline loops: CDR1 GTSNPN, CDR2 SVGIG (reference sequence). The CDR3 is made up of 17 amino acids. V gave up 0 bases and J gave up 0 bases; unmatched junction bases: 7.

This clone showed up just once. This rearrangement joins TRBV10-1 to TRBJ1-1; D call uncertain. The V gene's germline CDR1 is WNHNN and CDR2 SYGVQD (reference sequence). V dropped 0 bases and J dropped 6 bases, with 11 bases sitting between them. The CDR3 runs to 14 residues. The CDR3 nucleotides read TGCGCCAGCAGTGAGTCTAGGAGAAAAGCTGAAGCTTTCTTT. Translation: CASSESRRKAEAFF.

The rearrangement uses TRBV5-4 and TRBJ2-7; 11 nucleotides match TRBD2. V trimming: 1 base; J trimming: 7 bases; junction bases outside the gene matches: 4. CDR1 and CDR2 (germline): SGHNT, YYREEE (reference sequence). This CDR3 spans 14 amino acids. In nucleotides, the CDR3 is TGTGCCAGCAGCTTGAGCCTAGCGGGGGGTGAGCAGTACTTC. Translated, it gives CASSLSLAGGEQYF.

The rearrangement links TRBV6-2 or TRBV6-3 to TRBJ2-1, with a possible D match to TRBD1 (6 bases). V shed 2 bases and J shed 8 bases, with 19 bases lying between them. Per germline, CDR1 MNHEY and CDR2 SVGEGT. The CDR3 sequence is 16 residues long. The CDR3 nucleotides are TGTGCCAGCAGTTACGGGCCGGGACACGGTTCCTATGAGCAGTTCTTC. This encodes CASSYGPGHGSYEQFF.